The sequence of this T cell receptor beta chain was determined in a study of T cells after yellow fever vaccination. Germline V gene data show CDR1 as SGHRS and CDR2 as YFSETQ. The CDR3 spans 16 residues. V gave up 1 base and J gave up 8 bases, with 18 bases separating them. One entry per CDR3 protein results from TCRdb running MiXCR on the 5' RACE reads. Among a few hundred thousand distinct CDR3 sequences, around 10% were seen once, and the ten largest hold roughly 18%. This specimen consisted of PBMCs, obtained on the day of the first yellow fever vaccination. The clonotype comes from a man aged 18 to 29 who received the YFV17D yellow fever vaccine. The chain carries TRBV5-1 and TRBJ1-4, with a tentative D call TRBD1 (5 bases). CDR3 protein: CASSLLGTGKPEKLFF. Written as DNA, the CDR3 is TGCGCCAGCAGCTTGCTTGGGACGGGGAAGCCAGAAAAACTGTTTTTT.